This TCR beta chain was sequenced in a study of cytomegalovirus exposure and HLA in healthy donors. On the study more broadly: The roughly 130 validation repertoires used the same platform as the 666 first-cohort repertoires, a later analysis reported.

In regard to this clone: The antigen remains undetermined.

The repertoire was sequenced with immunoSEQ multiplex PCR; TCRdb's copy has only in-frame clones and lacks some. The data contain 150,000 to 200,000 clones, around nine tenths of them singletons. This CDR3 is 13 amino acids long. Germline assignment: CDR1 MNHEY and CDR2 SVGAGI. The germline V and J ends were trimmed by 6 bases and 5 bases, with 11 bases remaining between them. Study-level results: The study recorded 164 TCR beta chains that were cytomegalovirus-associated.

The J gene is TRBJ1-5, the V gene TRBV6-5; D is unclear. This clonotype originated in a man aged 25-45 years in good health and CMV-seropositive. Sample: PBMCs. CDR3: CASSPVWDQPQHF. DNA for the CDR3: TGTGCCAGCAGCCCCGTCTGGGATCAGCCCCAGCATTTT.